This T cell receptor beta chain was obtained from a study of radiation and T cells in renal cell carcinoma. The study's findings and limits: No pretreatment tumor biopsies were available for baseline clonotypes.

The time point is: baseline pretreatment blood. Treatment meaning: 15 Gy SBRT to primary tumor, nephrectomy 4 weeks later. This CDR3 is 15 amino acids long. Trimming took 0 bases from V and 9 from J, leaving 12 bases between them. The germline V gene encodes CDR1 SGHTA and CDR2 FQGTGA. Repertoires were generated with immunoSEQ multiplex PCR, while TCRdb's copy carries only in-frame clones and drops some. The sample has about 130,000 clones; around 84% are singletons. As to this clone: The antigen remains undetermined.

Here the sequenced sample was blood, taken from a patient whose treatment included radiotherapy and nephrectomy. This chain joins TRBV7-3 and TRBJ1-6; the D gene is possibly TRBD1 (5 bases). This clonotype was obtained from a woman aged 60-70 years with renal cell carcinoma. CDR3 coding DNA: TGTGCCAGCAGCTTAACCGGCAGGGTCGGTTCACCCCTCCACTTT. It yields the protein CASSLTGRVGSPLHF.